Presented here are 11 T cell receptor beta chains from one specimen sequenced in a study of chemoradiotherapy in HPV16-positive cancers. Clones were read by immunoSEQ multiplex PCR, and TCRdb kept only the in-frame ones, dropping some. This table holds about 27,000 clones, 93% found once. The specimen was blood, collected from a patient who underwent chemoradiotherapy. These TCRs come from a human donor with HPV-associated anogenital cancer.

V gene TRBV7-2 combines with J gene TRBJ2-4, with D maybe TRBD1 (5 bases). The CDR3 consists of 16 residues. From germline, CDR1 is SGHTA and CDR2 FQGNSA. The V end was cut by 5 bases, the J end by 0 bases, with 14 bases between. The CDR3: CASSVTGPLAKNIQYF. The CDR3 region has the DNA TGTGCCAGCAGCGTTACAGGTCCTCTAGCCAAAAACATTCAGTACTTC.

V and J are TRBV7-9 and TRBJ1-2, with D perhaps matching TRBD1 (5 bases). The CDR3 is made up of 14 amino acids. Germline CDR1 is SEHNR and CDR2 is FQNEAQ (reference sequence). Trimming removed 6 bases at V and 8 bases at J, with 19 bases between. The chain's CDR3 is CASSQARDLGGYTF. DNA for the CDR3: TGTGCCAGCAGTCAGGCACGGGACCTAGGCGGCTACACCTTC.

The chain carries TRBV5-3 and TRBJ2-5; possibly TRBD2 for D (6 bases). TRBV5-3 is identified as an open reading frame with a role that is uncertain. The CDR3 has 15 amino acids. V lost 0 bases and J lost 7, with 16 bases in between. The CDR3 nucleotides are TGTGCCAGAAGCTTGGGGGGCGGAGGGCGGGGGACCCAGTACTTC. Amino acids: CARSLGGGGRGTQYF.

The sample holds one count of this clone. J is TRBJ1-2 and V is TRBV28; 8 bases are shared with TRBD1. With 6 bases clipped from V and 0 bases from J, the junction kept 9 bases outside the gene matches. The germline gives CDR1 MDHEN, CDR2 SYDVKM. The CDR3 spans 16 residues. In DNA, the CDR3 is TGTGCCAGCAGCTCGTACAGGGGGAAAGCTAACTATGGCTACACCTTC. It codes for CASSSYRGKANYGYTF.

This chain uses TRBV7-2 with TRBJ2-7; no definite D call. The CDR3 has 15 amino acids. The germline gives CDR1 SGHTA, CDR2 FQGNSA. V lost 1 base and J lost 3, with 13 bases in between. CDR3 loop: CASSLEPRAFYEQYF. In DNA form, the CDR3 reads TGTGCCAGCAGCTTAGAGCCTCGGGCTTTCTACGAGCAGTACTTC.

V is TRBV6-6 and J is TRBJ1-5; 9 bases agree with TRBD1. Germline CDR1 is MNHNY and CDR2 is SVGAGI (reference sequence). CDR3 length: 16 residues. With 4 bases clipped from V and 7 bases from J, the junction kept 11 bases outside the gene matches. The CDR3 DNA follows: TGTGCCAGCAGTTTTATGACAGGGGGAACAGGGCAGCCCCAGCATTTT. Encoded protein: CASSFMTGGTGQPQHF.

The rearrangement uses TRBV7-2 and TRBJ1-5; no clear D gene. Germline V CDR1 and CDR2: SGHTA, FQGNSA. Trimming left V 0 bases short and J 7 bases short, with 13 bases between. The CDR3 runs to 15 residues. In DNA, the CDR3 is TGTGCCAGCAGCTTAGCGCTCCTAGGTGGACAGCCCCAGCATTTT. It is translated as CASSLALLGGQPQHF.

The chain carries TRBV5-1 and TRBJ1-3; D is ambiguous. Trimming cost V 4 bases and J 4 bases, with 12 bases left between them. This CDR3 contains 14 residues. CDR1 and CDR2 from the germline V gene are SGHRS and YFSETQ. CDR3 residues: CASSPSGLGNTIYF. Here the CDR3 DNA reads TGCGCCAGCAGCCCTTCGGGGTTGGGAAACACCATATATTTT.

This clone turned up a few times. V is TRBV18 and J is TRBJ1-2; TRBD1 might be the D (5 bases). The CDR3 contains 15 residues. Looked up from germline, CDR1 is KGHSH and CDR2 is LQKENI. The V gene lost 0 bases and the J gene lost 4 bases, with 12 bases spanning the gap. The CDR3 loop is CASSPPGREGYGYTF. CDR3 coding DNA: TGTGCCAGCTCACCACCGGGACGGGAGGGCTATGGCTACACCTTC.

V usage is TRBV27 and J usage is TRBJ1-2; 7 nucleotides match TRBD1. There are 19 residues in the CDR3. CDR1 MNHEY and CDR2 SMNVEV come from the germline V gene (reference sequence). V was clipped by 3 bases and J by 4 bases; unmatched bases: 20. The CDR3 DNA is TGTGCCAGCAGTTTTTCTAATCCGATCTTGAGACAGGGCGGCTATGGCTACACCTTC. Its protein is CASSFSNPILRQGGYGYTF.

The chain uses TRBV7-2 and TRBJ1-2; a possible D gene is TRBD1 (6 bases). V dropped 6 bases and J dropped 1 base, with 15 bases sitting between them. The CDR3 totals 15 residues. Germline lookup yields CDR1 SGHTA and CDR2 FQGNSA. In DNA form, the CDR3 reads TGTGCCAGCAGAGGGGGACGAATTCTTAACTATGGCTACACCTTC. Protein: CASRGGRILNYGYTF. Full variable domain (outside the CDR3, taken from reference TRBV7-2 and TRBJ1-2): GAGVSQSPSNKVTEKGKDVELRCDPISGHTALYWYRQSLGQGLEFLIYFQGNSAPDKSGLPSDRFSAERTGGSVSTLTIQRTQQEDSAVYLCASRGGRILNYGYTFGSGTRLTVV.